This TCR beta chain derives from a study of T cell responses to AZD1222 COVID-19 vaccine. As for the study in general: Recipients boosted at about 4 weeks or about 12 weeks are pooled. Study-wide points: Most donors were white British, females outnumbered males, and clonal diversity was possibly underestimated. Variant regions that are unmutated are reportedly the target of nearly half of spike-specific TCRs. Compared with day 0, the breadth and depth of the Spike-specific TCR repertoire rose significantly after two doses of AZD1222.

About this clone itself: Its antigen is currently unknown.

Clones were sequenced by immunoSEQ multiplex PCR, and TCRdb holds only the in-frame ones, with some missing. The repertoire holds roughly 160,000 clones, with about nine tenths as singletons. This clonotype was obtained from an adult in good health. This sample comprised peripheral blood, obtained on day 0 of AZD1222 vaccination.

The CDR3 here is CASSPNRQSMNTEAFF. The DNA for the CDR3 is TGTGCCAGCTCACCGAATAGGCAGAGCATGAACACTGAAGCTTTCTTT. This chain links TRBV18 with TRBJ1-1; no clear D. Germline CDR1 KGHSH, CDR2 LQKENI. V was shortened by 3 bases and J by 0 bases, with 14 bases between the two germline ends. This CDR3 comprises 16 residues. Using reference TRBV18 and TRBJ1-1 for the parts outside the CDR3, the full variable domain is NAGVMQNPRHLVRRRGQEARLRCSPMKGHSHVYWYRQLPEEGLKFMVYLQKENIIDESGMPKERFSAEFPKEGPSILRIQQVVRGDSAAYFCASSPNRQSMNTEAFFGQGTRLTVV.